Listed below are T cell receptor beta chains from one sample, sequenced in a study of T-cell reconstitution after alpha-beta-depleted transplantation in children. MiXCR, run by TCRdb on the PCR reads, gives a single entry per CDR3 protein. The data contain around 680,000 distinct CDR3 sequences, over 15% of them seen just once; the ten biggest clones take up 1.1%. The sample in question was PBMCs from the stem cell graft donor, obtained from the stem cell graft. The receptor source for this set is a human donor who donated a stem cell graft to a child with acute myeloid leukemia. CDR3s include the opening cysteine and the closing phenylalanine or tryptophan.

cdr3_length: 14; j_call: TRBJ2-7; v_call: TRBV29-1; cdr3_aa: CSVGQAYTTYEQYF
cdr3_length: 15; j_call: TRBJ2-3; v_call: TRBV20-1; cdr3_aa: CSATSGGSSTDTQYF
cdr3_length: 12; j_call: TRBJ1-2; v_call: TRBV29-1; cdr3_aa: CSVEDTSTGYTF
cdr3_length: 15; j_call: TRBJ2-7; v_call: TRBV5-1; cdr3_aa: CASSLVTGALNEQYF
cdr3_length: 14; j_call: TRBJ1-5; v_call: TRBV7-8; cdr3_aa: CASSLGVGGQPQHF
cdr3_length: 16; j_call: TRBJ1-4; v_call: TRBV20-1; cdr3_aa: CSAPPGGATTNEKLFF
cdr3_length: 14; j_call: TRBJ2-7; v_call: TRBV18; cdr3_aa: CASSSSQGTYEQYF
cdr3_length: 14; j_call: TRBJ2-5; v_call: TRBV29-1; cdr3_aa: CSVEIRTTGETQYF
cdr3_length: 13; j_call: TRBJ2-7; v_call: TRBV20-1; cdr3_aa: CSASGTGGYEQYF
cdr3_length: 13; j_call: TRBJ1-2; v_call: TRBV20-1; cdr3_aa: CSASQQDSYGYTF
cdr3_length: 15; j_call: TRBJ2-5; v_call: TRBV15; cdr3_aa: CATSRDLSQGETQYF
cdr3_length: 15; j_call: TRBJ1-3; v_call: TRBV7-6; cdr3_aa: CASSLAAASGNTIYF
cdr3_length: 16; j_call: TRBJ2-3; v_call: TRBV11-3; cdr3_aa: CASSLGSGQVEDTQYF
cdr3_length: 15; j_call: TRBJ2-5; v_call: TRBV5-1; cdr3_aa: CASSFTGILGETQYF
cdr3_length: 15; j_call: TRBJ1-1; v_call: TRBV7-2; cdr3_aa: CASSLAGVRNTEAFF
cdr3_length: 13; j_call: TRBJ2-3; v_call: TRBV9; cdr3_aa: CASRGGATDTQYF
cdr3_length: 18; j_call: TRBJ2-1; v_call: TRBV11-2; cdr3_aa: CASSFRVVGLAGANEQFF
cdr3_length: 14; j_call: TRBJ1-1; v_call: TRBV10-1; cdr3_aa: CASREDRVDTEAFF
cdr3_length: 13; j_call: TRBJ1-1; v_call: TRBV7-2; cdr3_aa: CASSSEGVTEAFF
cdr3_length: 15; j_call: TRBJ2-3; v_call: TRBV9; cdr3_aa: CASSVGWDYSDTQYF
cdr3_length: 14; j_call: TRBJ2-1; v_call: TRBV20-1; cdr3_aa: CSAPGWRGGYEQFF
cdr3_length: 14; j_call: TRBJ2-2; v_call: TRBV12-3/TRBV12-4; cdr3_aa: CASIDREPTGELFF
cdr3_length: 13; j_call: TRBJ1-6; v_call: TRBV29-1; cdr3_aa: CSVGDRDNSPLHF
cdr3_length: 13; j_call: TRBJ2-7; v_call: TRBV20-1; cdr3_aa: CSATTQGPDEQYF
cdr3_length: 14; j_call: TRBJ1-2; v_call: TRBV29-1; cdr3_aa: CSVEMGGAVYGYTF
cdr3_length: 13; j_call: TRBJ2-1; v_call: TRBV20-1; cdr3_aa: CSARSNLGNEQFF
cdr3_length: 13; j_call: TRBJ2-1; v_call: TRBV6-4; cdr3_aa: CASSGERGNEQFF
cdr3_length: 18; j_call: TRBJ2-1; v_call: TRBV11-2; cdr3_aa: CASSLEVLDISSYNEQFF
cdr3_length: 14; j_call: TRBJ2-7; v_call: TRBV6-2/TRBV6-3; cdr3_aa: CASSYPTDTYEQYF
cdr3_length: 14; j_call: TRBJ1-1; v_call: TRBV29-1; cdr3_aa: CSVAPLRGNTEAFF
cdr3_length: 12; j_call: TRBJ1-1; v_call: TRBV12-3/TRBV12-4; cdr3_aa: CASRAGTAEAFF
cdr3_length: 15; j_call: TRBJ2-1; v_call: TRBV5-1; cdr3_aa: CASSFDGTSYNEQFF
cdr3_length: 12; j_call: TRBJ2-2; v_call: TRBV6-6; cdr3_aa: CASRWGSGELFF
cdr3_length: 16; j_call: TRBJ2-7; v_call: TRBV7-2; cdr3_aa: CSSSLARAGGAYEQYF
cdr3_length: 14; j_call: TRBJ2-2; v_call: TRBV6-4; cdr3_aa: CASIEGRNTGELFF
cdr3_length: 13; j_call: TRBJ2-5; v_call: TRBV20-1; cdr3_aa: CSAWTGGQETQYF
cdr3_length: 14; j_call: TRBJ1-2; v_call: TRBV7-9; cdr3_aa: CASSFPETNYGYTF
cdr3_length: 18; j_call: TRBJ2-3; v_call: TRBV20-1; cdr3_aa: CSARDRSSVGVPTDTQYF
cdr3_length: 12; j_call: TRBJ2-7; v_call: TRBV20-1; cdr3_aa: CSAREQGYEQYF
cdr3_length: 14; j_call: TRBJ2-7; v_call: TRBV6-1; cdr3_aa: CASTHDTGAYEQYF
cdr3_length: 17; j_call: TRBJ2-6; v_call: TRBV5-1; cdr3_aa: CASSLAGGNSGANVLTF
cdr3_length: 14; j_call: TRBJ2-7; v_call: TRBV19; cdr3_aa: CASSISLAGGEQYF
cdr3_length: 12; j_call: TRBJ1-1; v_call: TRBV29-1; cdr3_aa: CSVVRRGLEAFF
cdr3_length: 15; j_call: TRBJ2-1; v_call: TRBV2; cdr3_aa: CASSEGSGGPDEQFF
cdr3_length: 11; j_call: TRBJ2-7; v_call: TRBV20-1; cdr3_aa: CSSPGPYEQYF
cdr3_length: 15; j_call: TRBJ2-1; v_call: TRBV20-1; cdr3_aa: CSARKALANPEEQFF
cdr3_length: 16; j_call: TRBJ2-3; v_call: TRBV5-1; cdr3_aa: CASSRNTGSGRDTQYF
cdr3_length: 14; j_call: TRBJ1-2; v_call: TRBV7-7; cdr3_aa: CASSLPGSVSGYTF
cdr3_length: 15; j_call: TRBJ2-1; v_call: TRBV7-2; cdr3_aa: CASSLVAGGSNEQFF
cdr3_length: 17; j_call: TRBJ1-3; v_call: TRBV7-2; cdr3_aa: CASSLRDRRLSGNTIYF
cdr3_length: 14; j_call: TRBJ1-6; v_call: TRBV10-3; cdr3_aa: CAISEWVPDSPLHF
cdr3_length: 11; j_call: TRBJ2-7; v_call: TRBV12-3/TRBV12-4; cdr3_aa: CASSFRDEQYF
cdr3_length: 15; j_call: TRBJ2-2; v_call: TRBV7-8; cdr3_aa: CASSLEDGGTGELFF
cdr3_length: 14; j_call: TRBJ2-7; v_call: TRBV20-1; cdr3_aa: CSARDRQGTYEQYF
cdr3_length: 16; j_call: TRBJ2-1; v_call: TRBV5-1; cdr3_aa: CASSYSGLADYNEQFF